This record looks at one T cell receptor beta chain sequence and its context. The antigen remains unidentified. Generated by immunoSEQ multiplex PCR, the TCRdb table keeps only in-frame clones and is missing some. The sample includes about 390,000 clones, about nine tenths seen only once; the top ten take roughly 3.2%. The data belong to a study of Ad26.COV2.S vaccination and SARS-CoV-2 variants. Treatment meaning: some 20 received Ad26.COV2.S at low or high dose, single or two shots; roughly five received placebo; per-sample allocation not given. Sample collection was performed on day 63 after the first vaccine or placebo injection. General study points: Placebo recipients trailed vaccine recipients in spike-specific TCR breadth. Substantial breadth in spike-specific CD8+ and CD4+ T cell responses was reportedly seen after vaccination.

The specimen comprised peripheral blood, sampled in a trial of Ad26.COV2.S vaccine versus placebo. The receptor's source is a person aged 18-60 years who received the Ad26.COV2.S COVID-19 vaccine or a placebo.

Written as DNA, the CDR3 is TGTGCCAGCAGTTTTGGGACTATGGGGGCGGGCACTGAAGCTTTCTTT. It specifies CASSFGTMGAGTEAFF. V usage is TRBV27 and J usage is TRBJ1-1; D may be TRBD1 (6 bases). This CDR3 contains 16 residues. Trimming pared 3 bases from V and 4 bases from J, leaving 18 bases between. Per germline, CDR1 MNHEY and CDR2 SMNVEV (reference sequence).